This TCR beta chain was captured by sequencing in a study of shared clonotypes between healthy human individuals. Notes on the study in general: Compared with clonotypes that all four donors shared, non-shared clonotypes had lower generation probabilities. The sole specimen, blood, was sampled, and tissue repertoires likely differ.

The CDR3 covers 16 residues. V lost 1 base to trimming and J lost 0 bases, with 11 bases between them. Per the germline V gene, CDR1 is MNHEY and CDR2 is SVGAGI. Naive CD8 cells were CD45RO-negative, positively selected for CCR7, excluding terminally differentiated effector memory CD45RA+ cells. Comment on this clone: Its antigen is currently unknown.

The assay was immunoSEQ multiplex PCR, and TCRdb's table has in-frame clones only and misses some. This table has about 2.2 million clones, about 92% appearing once. This TCR was sampled from a man aged 18 to 29 in good health. Some clones in this sample may be carry-over from other donors' samples. Sequenced input: naive CD8+ T cells from PBMCs. This rearrangement joins TRBV6-5 to TRBJ2-3; tentatively, D is TRBD1 (6 bases). CDR3 in amino acids: CASSYLTGGSTDTQYF. Written as DNA, the CDR3 is TGTGCCAGCAGTTACTTGACAGGAGGAAGCACAGATACGCAGTATTTT.